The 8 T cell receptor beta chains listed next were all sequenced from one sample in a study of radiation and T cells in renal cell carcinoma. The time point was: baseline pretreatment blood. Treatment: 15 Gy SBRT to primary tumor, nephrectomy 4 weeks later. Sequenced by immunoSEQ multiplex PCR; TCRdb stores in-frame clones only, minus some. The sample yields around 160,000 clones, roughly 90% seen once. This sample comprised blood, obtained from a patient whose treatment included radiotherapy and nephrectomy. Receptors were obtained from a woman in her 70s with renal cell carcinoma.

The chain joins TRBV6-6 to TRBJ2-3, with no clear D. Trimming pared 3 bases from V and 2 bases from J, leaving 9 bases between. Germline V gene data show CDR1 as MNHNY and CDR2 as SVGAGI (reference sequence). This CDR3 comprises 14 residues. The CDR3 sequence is CASSYVGDTDTQYF. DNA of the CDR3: TGTGCCAGCAGTTATGTGGGCGACACAGATACGCAGTATTTT.

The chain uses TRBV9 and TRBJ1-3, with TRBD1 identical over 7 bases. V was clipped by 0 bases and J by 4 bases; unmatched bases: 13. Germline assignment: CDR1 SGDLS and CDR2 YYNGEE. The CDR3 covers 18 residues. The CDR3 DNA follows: TGTGCCAGCAGCGTAGGAAGGCTGGGACAGAAAATAGGAAACACCATATATTTT. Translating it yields CASSVGRLGQKIGNTIYF.

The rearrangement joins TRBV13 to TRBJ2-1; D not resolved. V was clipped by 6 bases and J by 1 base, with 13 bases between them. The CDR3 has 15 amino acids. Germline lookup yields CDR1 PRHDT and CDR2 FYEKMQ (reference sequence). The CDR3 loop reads CASRSGLPSYNEQFF. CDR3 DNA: TGTGCCAGCAGATCCGGCCTCCCGTCCTACAATGAGCAGTTCTTC.

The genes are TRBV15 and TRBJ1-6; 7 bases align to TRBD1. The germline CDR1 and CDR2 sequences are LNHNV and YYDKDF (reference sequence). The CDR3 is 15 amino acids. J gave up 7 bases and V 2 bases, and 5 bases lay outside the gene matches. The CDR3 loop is CATSRLGQLNSPLHF. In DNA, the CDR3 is TGTGCCACCAGCAGACTGGGACAGCTGAATTCACCCCTCCACTTT.

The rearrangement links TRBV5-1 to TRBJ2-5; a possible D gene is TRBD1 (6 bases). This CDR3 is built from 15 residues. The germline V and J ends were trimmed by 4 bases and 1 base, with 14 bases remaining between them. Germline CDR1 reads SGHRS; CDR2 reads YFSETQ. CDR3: CASSPTPQGQETQYF. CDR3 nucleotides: TGCGCCAGCAGCCCCACACCACAGGGCCAAGAGACCCAGTACTTC.

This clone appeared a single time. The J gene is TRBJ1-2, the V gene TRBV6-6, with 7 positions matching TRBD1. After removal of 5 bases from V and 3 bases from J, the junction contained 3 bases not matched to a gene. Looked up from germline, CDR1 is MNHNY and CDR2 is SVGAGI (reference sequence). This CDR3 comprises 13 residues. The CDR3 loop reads CASSQGQYYGYTF. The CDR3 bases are TGTGCCAGCAGTCAGGGACAGTACTATGGCTACACCTTC.

DNA for the CDR3: TGTGCCTGGAGTGGGGTAGGGGGCGATTCACCCCTCCACTTT. Its translation: CAWSGVGGDSPLHF. The chain uses TRBV30 and TRBJ1-6; TRBD1 matches 7 bases. The CDR3 has 14 residues. V dropped 1 base and J dropped 8; count of bases not matched to a gene: 5. Looked up from germline, CDR1 is GTSNPN and CDR2 is SVGIG (reference sequence).

Here the CDR3 reads CASSQTTGSYEQYF. The CDR3 DNA follows: TGCGCCAGCAGCCAGACGACAGGGTCCTACGAGCAGTACTTC. The chain employs TRBV4-3 and TRBJ2-7; 7 nucleotides align to TRBD1. After removal of 3 bases from V and 1 base from J, the junction contained 3 bases not matched to a gene. This CDR3 has 14 amino acids. Germline V lookup: CDR1 LGHNA, CDR2 YSLEER.